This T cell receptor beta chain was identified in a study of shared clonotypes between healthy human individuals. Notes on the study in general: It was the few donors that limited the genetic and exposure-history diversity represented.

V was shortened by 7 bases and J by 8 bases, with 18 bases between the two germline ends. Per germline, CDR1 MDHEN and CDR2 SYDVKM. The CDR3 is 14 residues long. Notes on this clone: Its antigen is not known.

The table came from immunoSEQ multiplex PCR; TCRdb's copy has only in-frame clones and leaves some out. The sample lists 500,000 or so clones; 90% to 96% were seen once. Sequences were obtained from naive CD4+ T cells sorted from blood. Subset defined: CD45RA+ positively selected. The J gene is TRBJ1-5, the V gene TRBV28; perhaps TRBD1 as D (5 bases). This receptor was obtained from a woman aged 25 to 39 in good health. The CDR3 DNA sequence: TGTGCCAGCACCCGCAGGGTCCGAATGGAGCCCCAGCATTTT. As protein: CASTRRVRMEPQHF. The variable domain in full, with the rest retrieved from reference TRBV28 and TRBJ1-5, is DVKVTQSSRYLVKRTGEKVFLECVQDMDHENMFWYRQDPGLGLRLIYFSYDVKMKEKGDIPEGYSVSREKKERFSLILESASTNQTSMYLCASTRRVRMEPQHFGDGTRLSIL.